The source of this T cell receptor beta chain is a study of blood T cells in healthy people across ages. The donors, all healthy, were Caucasians living in Russia, aged about 6 to 100. Every donor contributed around 10 milliliters of peripheral blood by blood draw. The extraction recovered at least 5.5 micrograms of total RNA per sample. A second PCR, run for 7 to 11 cycles, used a sample-barcoded 5' primer plus a J-beta primer mix. From the 5' RACE reads, TCRdb called clonotypes with MiXCR, one entry per CDR3 protein. Seen here are approximately 600,000 distinct CDR3 sequences, 58% observed once, and the top ten hold 30% to 40%. This clonotype was observed a single time. It is unclear where the CDR3 begins or ends on the DNA, so no DNA is shown, and the CDR3 is as TCRdb lists it. Termini included, the CDR3 measures 15 amino acids. Germline CDR1 is SQVTM and CDR2 is ANQGSEA.

This clonotype originated in a man aged 55 to 70 in good health. J is TRBJ2-6 and V is TRBV29-1. Source material: blood. The CDR3 region is CSVGNGNSGANVQTF.